This TCR beta chain was documented in a study of blood T cell repertoires in COVID-19. Study-level background: Sample material is recorded as cDNA or gDNA derived from T cells, B-cell-depleted T cells, or PBMCs.

Seattle patients were enrolled while actively infected and followed longitudinally. Methods used by the authors: Nucleated cell number was recorded as an estimate derived from reference gene primer amplification. The table came from immunoSEQ multiplex PCR; TCRdb's copy has only in-frame clones and leaves some out. The V and J calls and clone size were taken over from that table, and D and trimming were inferred from the DNA. The sample has under 300,000 clones; around 85% are singletons. Trimming removed 6 bases from V and 8 bases from J; junction bases left unmatched: 16. CDR3 length: 16 amino acids. The V gene's germline CDR1 is MDHEN and CDR2 SYDVKM.

The specimen was peripheral blood. The clonotype was recovered from a human donor with COVID-19, enrolled during active disease. The donor label of this sample is uncertain. The V call is TRBV28, the J call TRBJ1-2, with 9 bases matching TRBD1. CDR3 in amino acids: CASSLERDRVGGGYTF. The CDR3 DNA follows: TGTGCCAGCAGCCTTGAAAGGGACAGGGTAGGCGGAGGCTACACCTTC.